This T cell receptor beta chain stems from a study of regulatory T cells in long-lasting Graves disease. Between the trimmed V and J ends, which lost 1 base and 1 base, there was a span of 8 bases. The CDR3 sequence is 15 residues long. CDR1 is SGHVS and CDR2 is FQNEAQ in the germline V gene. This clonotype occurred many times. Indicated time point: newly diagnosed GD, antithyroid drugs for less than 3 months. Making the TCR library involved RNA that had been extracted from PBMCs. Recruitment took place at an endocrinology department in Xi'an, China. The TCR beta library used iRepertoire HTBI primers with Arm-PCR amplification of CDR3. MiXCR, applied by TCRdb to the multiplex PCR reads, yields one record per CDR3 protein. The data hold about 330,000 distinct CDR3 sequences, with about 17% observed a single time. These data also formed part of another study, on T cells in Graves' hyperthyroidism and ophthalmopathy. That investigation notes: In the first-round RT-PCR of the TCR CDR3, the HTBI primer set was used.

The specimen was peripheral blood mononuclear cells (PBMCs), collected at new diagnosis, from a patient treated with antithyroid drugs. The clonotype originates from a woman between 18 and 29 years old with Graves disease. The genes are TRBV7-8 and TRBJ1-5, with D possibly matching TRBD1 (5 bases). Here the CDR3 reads CASSLGSGSNQPQHF. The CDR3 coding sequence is TGTGCCAGCAGCTTAGGATCAGGGAGCAATCAGCCCCAGCATTTT.